Below, 18 T cell receptor beta chains from the same sample are listed, as sequenced in a study of blood T cell repertoires in COVID-19. Using immunoSEQ multiplex PCR, the repertoire was profiled, and TCRdb retains in-frame clones only, with some absent. The sample includes some 200,000 clones, about nine tenths seen only once; the top ten take 4.5% to 7.5%. Sequencing input: peripheral blood. These receptors were obtained from a man older than 75 with acute or convalescent COVID-19.

The V and J genes are TRBV7-9 and TRBJ2-5, with D perhaps matching TRBD2 (6 bases). Germline CDR1 is SEHNR and CDR2 is FQNEAQ (reference sequence). V lost 0 bases and J lost 5, with 10 bases in between. The CDR3 has 14 residues. The CDR3 DNA follows: TGTGCCAGCAGCTTAGCGGGGACTCGGGAGACCCAGTACTTC. Translated: CASSLAGTRETQYF. Combining the CDR3 with reference TRBV7-9 and TRBJ2-5 gives the whole variable domain DTGVSQNPRHKITKRGQNVTFRCDPISEHNRLYWYRQTLGQGPEFLTYFQNEAQLEKSRLLSDRFSAERPKGSFSTLEIQRTEQGDSAMYLCASSLAGTRETQYFGPGTRLLVL.

V and J are TRBV6-2 or TRBV6-3 and TRBJ2-7, with D perhaps TRBD2 (5 bases). This CDR3 has 15 amino acids. V lost 6 bases, J lost 0 bases, and 15 bases lay in between. Germline V gives CDR1 MNHEY, CDR2 SVGEGT. The chain's CDR3 is CASSFSVKSSYEQYV. CDR3 coding DNA: TGTGCCAGCAGCTTTAGCGTCAAGAGCTCCTACGAGCAGTACGTC.

The V gene is TRBV7-9, the J gene TRBJ2-5; TRBD1 agrees at 7 bases. The V and J ends lost 6 bases and 3 bases, in that order; junction bases with no gene match: 10. Per germline, CDR1 SEHNR and CDR2 FQNEAQ (reference sequence). The CDR3 is 15 amino acids. The CDR3 DNA reads TGTGCCAGCAGGGCGACAGGGCGGTGGGAAGAGACCCAGTACTTC. It is translated as CASRATGRWEETQYF.

The chain links TRBV2 to TRBJ2-2; 9 nucleotides agree with TRBD2. V shed 1 base, J shed 5 bases, and the junction held 8 bases outside the gene matches. This CDR3 region has 17 residues. CDR1 and CDR2 from the germline V gene are SNHLY and FYNNEI. CDR3 amino acids: CASSEGLAGTWTGELFF. The DNA for the CDR3 is TGTGCCAGCAGTGAAGGGCTAGCGGGGACGTGGACCGGGGAGCTGTTTTTT.

CDR3 amino acids: CASSFRQGDNSPLHF. CDR3 bases: TGTGCCAGCAGCTTCCGACAGGGAGATAATTCACCCCTCCACTTT. The chain combines TRBV7-2 with TRBJ1-6, with 7 bases fitting TRBD1. V lost 3 bases, J lost 5 bases, and 4 bases stayed unmatched. The CDR3 length is 15 residues. Per the germline V gene, CDR1 is SGHTA and CDR2 is FQGNSA. The variable domain in full, with the rest retrieved from reference TRBV7-2 and TRBJ1-6, is GAGVSQSPSNKVTEKGKDVELRCDPISGHTALYWYRQSLGQGLEFLIYFQGNSAPDKSGLPSDRFSAERTGGSVSTLTIQRTQQEDSAVYLCASSFRQGDNSPLHFGNGTRLTVT.

This clone was observed a handful of times. The rearrangement links TRBV4-1 to TRBJ1-2, with D possibly TRBD1 on 6 matching bases. The CDR3 length is 16 residues. Germline CDR1 is MGHRA and CDR2 is YSYEKL. Trimming shortened V by 4 bases and J by 7 bases, and 22 bases separated the two germline ends. This CDR3 is CASSRQATRGPLGYTF. CDR3 nucleotides: TGCGCCAGCAGCCGACAAGCCACCAGGGGACCTCTTGGCTACACCTTC.

In its sample, this clone was seen once. The chain couples TRBV9 to TRBJ1-4, with 7 positions matching TRBD1. Germline-derived CDR1 and CDR2 are SGDLS and YYNGEE. After removal of 4 bases from V and 5 bases from J, the junction contained 11 bases not matched to a gene. The CDR3 sequence is 16 residues long. The CDR3, as DNA: TGTGCCAGCAGCCCAAGTACGGGACAGCCAAATGAAAAACTGTTTTTT. As protein: CASSPSTGQPNEKLFF. The full variable domain, completed using reference TRBV9 and TRBJ1-4, is DSGVTQTPKHLITATGQRVTLRCSPRSGDLSVYWYQQSLDQGLQFLIQYYNGEERAKGNILERFSAQQFPDLHSELNLSSLELGDSALYFCASSPSTGQPNEKLFFGSGTQLSVL.

This chain connects TRBV4-2 to TRBJ1-1; D is possibly TRBD1 (5 bases). This CDR3 has 14 residues. Germline CDR1 and CDR2: LGHNA and YNFKEQ. The V and J ends lost 2 bases and 8 bases respectively, with 15 bases between them. For the CDR3, the DNA is TGTGCCAGCAGCCAACAAACCGACAGCAGGGAAGCTTTCTTT. Encoded protein: CASSQQTDSREAFF.

This rearrangement joins TRBV6-5 to TRBJ2-2; TRBD2 matches at 10 bases. Per the germline V gene, CDR1 is MNHEY and CDR2 is SVGAGI. The length of the CDR3 is 15 residues. V dropped 6 bases and J dropped 6; count of bases not matched to a gene: 7. The chain's CDR3 is CASRAGTSVSGELFF. CDR3 DNA sequence: TGTGCCAGCAGGGCCGGGACTAGCGTTTCCGGGGAGCTGTTTTTT.

The chain carries TRBV24-1 and TRBJ2-1; 9 positions match TRBD1. Looked up from germline, CDR1 is KGHDR and CDR2 is SFDVKD. Trimming removed 3 bases from V and 10 bases from J; junction bases left unmatched: 12. This CDR3 comprises 16 residues. CDR3 DNA sequence: TGTGCCACCAGTGATCCGGTGGGACAGGGCATAGGGGAGCAGTTCTTC. Protein product: CATSDPVGQGIGEQFF.

The rearrangement links TRBV4-1 to TRBJ2-7, with 14 bases identical to TRBD2. The CDR3 is made up of 17 amino acids. Germline values: CDR1 MGHRA, CDR2 YSYEKL. Trimming removed 4 bases from V and 5 bases from J; junction bases left unmatched: 10. The CDR3 here is CASSRRGTSGSVHEQYF. CDR3 bases: TGCGCCAGCAGCCGGCGTGGGACTAGCGGGAGTGTGCACGAGCAGTACTTC.

This rearrangement joins TRBV2 to TRBJ2-4; 7 bases are shared with TRBD1. The germline gives CDR1 SNHLY, CDR2 FYNNEI. Losses at the gene ends were 4 bases for V and 8 bases for J; bases not matched to a gene: 2. This CDR3 has 12 residues. CDR3 sequence reads: CASSVQGDIQYF. Here the CDR3 DNA reads TGTGCCAGCAGTGTTCAGGGGGACATTCAGTACTTC.

The chain recombines TRBV24-1 with TRBJ1-1; D uncertain. CDR1 KGHDR and CDR2 SFDVKD come from the germline V gene. V was cut by 2 bases and J by 7 bases, with 13 bases left in between. The CDR3 covers 14 residues. The CDR3 bases are TGTGCCACCAGTGATTCGTCGGGGTTGGATGAAGCTTTCTTT. This sequence encodes CATSDSSGLDEAFF.

The chain employs TRBV27 and TRBJ1-5; D gene uncertain. Trimming took 5 bases from V and 6 from J, leaving 11 bases between them. The germline CDR1 and CDR2 sequences are MNHEY and SMNVEV (reference sequence). The CDR3 length is 13 residues. CDR3 nucleotide sequence: TGTGCCAGCAGTCTCCAACGAGGTCAGCCCCAGCATTTT. The encoded protein is CASSLQRGQPQHF.

This chain links TRBV10-1 with TRBJ1-2, with TRBD1 matching over 8 bases. Looked up from germline, CDR1 is WNHNN and CDR2 is SYGVQD (reference sequence). The CDR3 is made up of 15 amino acids. Trimming removed 3 bases from V and 7 bases from J; junction bases left unmatched: 10. For the CDR3, the DNA is TGCGCCAGCAGTGACAAGACAGGGGAACAGGGTGGCTACACCTTC. It is translated as CASSDKTGEQGGYTF.

This clone has only one observation. The V and J genes are TRBV10-1 and TRBJ2-3; 12 bases align to TRBD2. J lost 0 bases, V lost 5 bases, and 3 bases had no gene match. Germline CDR1 is WNHNN and CDR2 is SYGVQD (reference sequence). CDR3 length: 16 amino acids. CDR3 region: CASSTGTSGSTDTQYF. The CDR3 DNA follows: TGCGCCAGCAGTACGGGGACTAGCGGGAGCACAGATACGCAGTATTTT.

The chain carries TRBV9 and TRBJ2-1; maybe TRBD2 (6 bases). The CDR3 covers 16 residues. V dropped 1 base and J dropped 0 bases, with 11 bases sitting between them. CDR1 and CDR2 (germline): SGDLS, YYNGEE. The CDR3 sequence is CASSVTSQSSYNEQFF. Written as DNA, the CDR3 is TGTGCCAGCAGCGTAACTAGCCAAAGCTCCTACAATGAGCAGTTCTTC.

The chain is built from TRBV18 and TRBJ1-1; D not certain. The CDR3 sequence is 13 residues long. The germline V gene encodes CDR1 KGHSH and CDR2 LQKENI. Trimming shortened V by 3 bases and J by 6 bases, and 11 bases separated the two germline ends. The CDR3 bases are TGTGCCAGCTCACCTCATTTTTCGGCTGAAGCTTTCTTT. Translation: CASSPHFSAEAFF.